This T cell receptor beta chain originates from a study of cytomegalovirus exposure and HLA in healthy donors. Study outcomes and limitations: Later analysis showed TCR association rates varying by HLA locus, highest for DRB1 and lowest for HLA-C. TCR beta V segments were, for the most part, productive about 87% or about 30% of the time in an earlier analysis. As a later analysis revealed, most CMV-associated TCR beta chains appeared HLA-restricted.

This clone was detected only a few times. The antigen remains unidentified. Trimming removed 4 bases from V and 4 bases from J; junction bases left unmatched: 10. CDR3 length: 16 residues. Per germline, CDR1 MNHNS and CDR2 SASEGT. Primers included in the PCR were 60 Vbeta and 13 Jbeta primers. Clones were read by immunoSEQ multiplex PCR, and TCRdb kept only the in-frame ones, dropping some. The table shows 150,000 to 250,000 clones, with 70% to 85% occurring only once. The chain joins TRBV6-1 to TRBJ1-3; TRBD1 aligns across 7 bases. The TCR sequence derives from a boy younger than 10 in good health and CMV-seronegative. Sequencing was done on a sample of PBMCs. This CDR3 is CASSVGGTVYGNTIYF. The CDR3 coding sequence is TGTGCCAGCAGTGTAGGGGGGACAGTTTACGGAAACACCATATATTTT.